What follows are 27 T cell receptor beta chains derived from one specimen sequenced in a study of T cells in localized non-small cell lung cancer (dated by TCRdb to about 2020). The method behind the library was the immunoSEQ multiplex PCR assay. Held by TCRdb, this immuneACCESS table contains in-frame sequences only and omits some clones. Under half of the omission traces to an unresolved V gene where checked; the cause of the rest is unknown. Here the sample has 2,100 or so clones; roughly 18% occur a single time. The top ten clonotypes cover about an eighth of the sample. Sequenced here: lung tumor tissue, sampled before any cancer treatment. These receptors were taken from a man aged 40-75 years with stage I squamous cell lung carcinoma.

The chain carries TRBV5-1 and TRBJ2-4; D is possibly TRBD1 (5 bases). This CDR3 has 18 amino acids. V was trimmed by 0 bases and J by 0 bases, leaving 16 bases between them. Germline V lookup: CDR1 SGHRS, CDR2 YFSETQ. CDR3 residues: CASSLVAGSHLAKNIQYF. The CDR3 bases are TGCGCCAGCAGCTTGGTGGCAGGGTCCCATCTAGCCAAAAACATTCAGTACTTC.

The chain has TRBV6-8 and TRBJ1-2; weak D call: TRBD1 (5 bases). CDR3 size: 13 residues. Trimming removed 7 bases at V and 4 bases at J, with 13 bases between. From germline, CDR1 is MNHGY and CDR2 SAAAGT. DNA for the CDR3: TGTGCCAGCACCCCGACAGCTTCCTATGGCTACACCTTC. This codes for CASTPTASYGYTF.

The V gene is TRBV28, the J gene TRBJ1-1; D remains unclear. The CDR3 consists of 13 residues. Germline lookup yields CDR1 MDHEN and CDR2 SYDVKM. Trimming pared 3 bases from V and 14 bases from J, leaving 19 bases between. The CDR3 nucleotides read TGTGCCAGCAGTTTTATGGCCGTCCGGGCCCCCTTCTTT. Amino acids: CASSFMAVRAPFF.

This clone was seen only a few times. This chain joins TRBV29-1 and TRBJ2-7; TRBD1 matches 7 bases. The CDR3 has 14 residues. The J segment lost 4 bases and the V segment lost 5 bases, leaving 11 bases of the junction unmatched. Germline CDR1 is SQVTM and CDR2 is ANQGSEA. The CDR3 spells CSVSIPGQTYEQYF. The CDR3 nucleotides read TGCAGCGTTTCGATCCCGGGACAGACTTACGAGCAGTACTTC.

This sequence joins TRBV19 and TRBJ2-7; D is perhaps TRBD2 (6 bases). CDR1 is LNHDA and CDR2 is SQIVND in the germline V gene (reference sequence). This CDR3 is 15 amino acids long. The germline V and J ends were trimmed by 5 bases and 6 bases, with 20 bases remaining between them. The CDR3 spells CASSPLGTGVLEQYF. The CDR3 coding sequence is TGTGCCAGTAGTCCCCTGGGAACGGGAGTGCTCGAGCAGTACTTC.

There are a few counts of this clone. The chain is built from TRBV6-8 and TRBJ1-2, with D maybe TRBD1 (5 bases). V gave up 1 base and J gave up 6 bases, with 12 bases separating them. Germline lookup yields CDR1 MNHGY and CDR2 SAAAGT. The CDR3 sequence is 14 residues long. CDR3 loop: CASSYFGGQNGYTF. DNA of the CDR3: TGTGCCAGCAGTTACTTTGGGGGTCAAAATGGCTACACCTTC.

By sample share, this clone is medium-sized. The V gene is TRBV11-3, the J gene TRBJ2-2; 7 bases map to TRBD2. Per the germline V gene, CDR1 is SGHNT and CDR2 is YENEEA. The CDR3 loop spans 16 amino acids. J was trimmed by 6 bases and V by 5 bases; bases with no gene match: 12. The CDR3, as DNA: TGTGCCAGCAGCCTCCCTTCAGCGGGAAGACCCGGGGAGCTGTTTTTT. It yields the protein CASSLPSAGRPGELFF.

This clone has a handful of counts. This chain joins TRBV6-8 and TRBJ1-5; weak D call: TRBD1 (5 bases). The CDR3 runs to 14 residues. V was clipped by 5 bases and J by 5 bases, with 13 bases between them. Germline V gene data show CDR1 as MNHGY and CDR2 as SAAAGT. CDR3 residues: CASSTQGFDQPQHF. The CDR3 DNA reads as TGTGCCAGCAGTACTCAGGGTTTTGATCAGCCCCAGCATTTT.

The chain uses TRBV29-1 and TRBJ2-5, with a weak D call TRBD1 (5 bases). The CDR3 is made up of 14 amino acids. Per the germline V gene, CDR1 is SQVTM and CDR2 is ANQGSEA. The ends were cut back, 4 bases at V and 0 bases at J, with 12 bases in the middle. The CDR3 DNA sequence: TGCAGCGTTGCTCCCTCAGGGTACCAAGAGACCCAGTACTTC. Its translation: CSVAPSGYQETQYF.

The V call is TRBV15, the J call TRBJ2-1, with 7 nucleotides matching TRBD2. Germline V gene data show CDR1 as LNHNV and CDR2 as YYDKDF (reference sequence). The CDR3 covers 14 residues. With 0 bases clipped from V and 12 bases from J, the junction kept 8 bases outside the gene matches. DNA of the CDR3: TGTGCCACCAGCAGAGAGAAGCGGGATCGGGGGCAGTTCTTC. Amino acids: CATSREKRDRGQFF.

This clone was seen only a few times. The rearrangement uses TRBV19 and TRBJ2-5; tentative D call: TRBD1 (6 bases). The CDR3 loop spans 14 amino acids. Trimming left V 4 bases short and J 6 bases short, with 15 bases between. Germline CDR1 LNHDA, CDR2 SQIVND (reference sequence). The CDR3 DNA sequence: TGTGCCAGTAGTACGAGAGGGGGACGGCAGACCCAGTACTTC. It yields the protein CASSTRGGRQTQYF.

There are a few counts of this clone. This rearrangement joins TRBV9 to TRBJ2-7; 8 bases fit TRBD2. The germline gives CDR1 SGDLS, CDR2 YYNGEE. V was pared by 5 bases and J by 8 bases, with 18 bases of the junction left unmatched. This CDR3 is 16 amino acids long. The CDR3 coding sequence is TGTGCCAGCAGAGATCCTTGGGAGCGGGAGTTCGTGCAGCAGTACTTC. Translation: CASRDPWEREFVQQYF.

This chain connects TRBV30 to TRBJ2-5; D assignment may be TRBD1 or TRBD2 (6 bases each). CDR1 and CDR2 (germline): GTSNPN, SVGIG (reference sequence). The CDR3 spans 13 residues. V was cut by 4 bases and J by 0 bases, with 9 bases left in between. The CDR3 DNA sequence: TGTGCCTGGACAGGGGAGGACCAAGAGACCCAGTACTTC. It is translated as CAWTGEDQETQYF.

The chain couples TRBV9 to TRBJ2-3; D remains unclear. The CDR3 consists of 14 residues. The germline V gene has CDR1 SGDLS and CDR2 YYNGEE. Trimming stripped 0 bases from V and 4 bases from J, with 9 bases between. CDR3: CASSVAIGSDTQYF. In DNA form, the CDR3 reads TGTGCCAGCAGCGTAGCTATCGGATCAGATACGCAGTATTTT. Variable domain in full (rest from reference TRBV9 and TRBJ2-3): DSGVTQTPKHLITATGQRVTLRCSPRSGDLSVYWYQQSLDQGLQFLIQYYNGEERAKGNILERFSAQQFPDLHSELNLSSLELGDSALYFCASSVAIGSDTQYFGPGTRLTVL.

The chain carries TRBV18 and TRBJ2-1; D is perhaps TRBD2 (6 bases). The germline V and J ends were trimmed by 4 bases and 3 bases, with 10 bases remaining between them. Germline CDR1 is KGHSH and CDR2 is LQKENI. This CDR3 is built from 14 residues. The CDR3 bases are TGTGCCAGCTCACTTAGCGGAGTCTACAATGAGCAGTTCTTC. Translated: CASSLSGVYNEQFF.

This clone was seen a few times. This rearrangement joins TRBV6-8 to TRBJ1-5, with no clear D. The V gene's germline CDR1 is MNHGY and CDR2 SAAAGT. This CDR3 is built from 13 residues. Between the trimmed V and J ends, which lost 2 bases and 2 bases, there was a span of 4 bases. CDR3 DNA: TGTGCCAGCAGTTACAGGGGCAATCAGCCCCAGCATTTT. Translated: CASSYRGNQPQHF.

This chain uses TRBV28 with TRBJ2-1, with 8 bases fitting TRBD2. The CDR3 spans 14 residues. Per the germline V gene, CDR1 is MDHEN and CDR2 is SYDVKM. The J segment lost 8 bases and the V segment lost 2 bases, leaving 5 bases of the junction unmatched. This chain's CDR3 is CASSLAGGVYEQFF. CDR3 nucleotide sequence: TGTGCCAGCAGTTTAGCGGGAGGTGTCTATGAGCAGTTCTTC.

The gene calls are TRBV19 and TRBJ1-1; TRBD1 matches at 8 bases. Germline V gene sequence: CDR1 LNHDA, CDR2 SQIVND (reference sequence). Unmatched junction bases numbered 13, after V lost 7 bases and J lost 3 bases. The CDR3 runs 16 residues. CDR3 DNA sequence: TGTGCCAGTAAGCCGGGGACAGGCTCCGGGGACACTGAAGCTTTCTTT. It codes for CASKPGTGSGDTEAFF.

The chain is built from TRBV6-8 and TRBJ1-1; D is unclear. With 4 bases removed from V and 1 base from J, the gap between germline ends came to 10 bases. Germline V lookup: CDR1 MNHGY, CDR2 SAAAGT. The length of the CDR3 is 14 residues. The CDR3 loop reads CASSFPPENTEAFF. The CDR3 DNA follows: TGTGCCAGCAGTTTCCCCCCCGAGAACACTGAAGCTTTCTTT.

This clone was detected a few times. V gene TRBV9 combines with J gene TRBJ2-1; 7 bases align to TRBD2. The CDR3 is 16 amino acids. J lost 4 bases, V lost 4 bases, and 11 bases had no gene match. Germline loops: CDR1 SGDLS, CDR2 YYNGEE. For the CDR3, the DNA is TGTGCCAGCAGCCCGCGGGGAGGGACGCTTTACAATGAGCAGTTCTTC. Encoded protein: CASSPRGGTLYNEQFF.

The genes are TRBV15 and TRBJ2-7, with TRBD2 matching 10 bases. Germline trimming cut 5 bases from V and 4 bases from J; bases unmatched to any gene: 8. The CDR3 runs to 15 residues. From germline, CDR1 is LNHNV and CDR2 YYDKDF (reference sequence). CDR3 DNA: TGTGCCACCAGCGCCCGGACTAGCGGACTTTACGAGCAGTACTTC. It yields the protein CATSARTSGLYEQYF.

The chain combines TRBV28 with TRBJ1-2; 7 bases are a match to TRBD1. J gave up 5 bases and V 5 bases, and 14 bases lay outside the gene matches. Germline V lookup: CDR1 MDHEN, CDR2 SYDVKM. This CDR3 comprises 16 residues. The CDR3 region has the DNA TGTGCCAGCAGTCCACCGGGACAGACTAAATTTTATGGCTACACCTTC. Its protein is CASSPPGQTKFYGYTF.

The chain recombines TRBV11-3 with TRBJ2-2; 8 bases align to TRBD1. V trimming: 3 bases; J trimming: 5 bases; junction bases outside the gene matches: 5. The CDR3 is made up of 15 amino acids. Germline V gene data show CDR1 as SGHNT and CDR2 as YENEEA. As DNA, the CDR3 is TGTGCCAGCAGCTTGGAGCAGGGGGCGACCGGGGAGCTGTTTTTT. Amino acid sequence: CASSLEQGATGELFF.

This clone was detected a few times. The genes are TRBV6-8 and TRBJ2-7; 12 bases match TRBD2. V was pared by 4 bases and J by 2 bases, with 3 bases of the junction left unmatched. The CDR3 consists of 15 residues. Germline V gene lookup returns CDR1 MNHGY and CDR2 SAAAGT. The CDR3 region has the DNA TGTGCCAGCAGTTCACTAGCGGGAGGCACCTACGAGCAGTACTTC. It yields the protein CASSSLAGGTYEQYF.

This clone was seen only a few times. The CDR3 loop is CASSARGTNYYEQYF. The DNA for the CDR3 is TGTGCCAGCAGCGCGAGGGGTACCAACTACTACGAGCAGTACTTC. The rearrangement uses TRBV9 and TRBJ2-7, with D perhaps TRBD1 or TRBD2 (5 bases each). CDR3 size: 15 residues. Germline V CDR1 and CDR2: SGDLS, YYNGEE. V lost 3 bases and J 3 bases, leaving 16 bases between the germline ends.

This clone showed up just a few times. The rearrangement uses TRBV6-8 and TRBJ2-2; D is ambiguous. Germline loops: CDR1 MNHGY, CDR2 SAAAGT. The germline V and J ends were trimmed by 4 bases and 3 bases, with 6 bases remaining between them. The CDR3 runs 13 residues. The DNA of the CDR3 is TGTGCCAGCAGTTGGGCCGACACCGGGGAGCTGTTTTTT. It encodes CASSWADTGELFF.

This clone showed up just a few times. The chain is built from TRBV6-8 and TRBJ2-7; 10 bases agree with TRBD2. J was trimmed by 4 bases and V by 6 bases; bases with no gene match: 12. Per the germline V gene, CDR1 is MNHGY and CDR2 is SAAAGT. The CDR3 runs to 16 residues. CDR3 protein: CASRPLASGSLYEQYF. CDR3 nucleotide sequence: TGTGCCAGCAGACCCCTGGCTAGCGGGAGTTTGTACGAGCAGTACTTC.